The rows below give T cell receptor beta chains drawn from one sample of a study of blood T cell repertoires in COVID-19. Repertoires were generated with immunoSEQ multiplex PCR, while TCRdb's copy carries only in-frame clones and drops some. The data hold almost 300,000 clones, with more than 85% observed a single time. Material for sequencing was peripheral blood. These receptor sequences come from a man in his sixties or seventies with acute or convalescent COVID-19. The CDR3 runs from the conserved cysteine through the conserved F or W.

cdr3_length | v_call | cdr3_aa
13 | TRBV7-2 | CASSFAGDSPLHF
13 | TRBV4-3 | CASSQGLLDTQYF
16 | TRBV4-1 | CASSQGLGKSMGTQYF
15 | TRBV5-1 | CASSLTGDFYNEQFF
14 | TRBV6-2/TRBV6-3 | CASSRTGAKETQYF
15 | TRBV9 | CASSVGDRGFYEQYF
12 | TRBV30 | CAWSPGQQTLHF
16 | TRBV7-2 | CASSQRQGSSGNTIYF
13 | TRBV2 | CASKVGGIYEQYF
14 | TRBV28 | CASTRDRGRNEQFF
15 | TRBV5-1 | CASSLGSSGANVLTF
13 | TRBV6-5 | CASSTLSGGEQYF
14 | TRBV7-9 | CASMFGTGETEAFF
14 | TRBV3-1/TRBV3-2 | CASSTRTGMVKLFF
15 | TRBV10-3 | CAISEFGGGSDTQYF
15 | TRBV5-1 | CASSPRTGAQETQYF